A selection of T cell receptor beta chains follows, all from one sample in a study of shared clonotypes between healthy human individuals. The repertoire was sequenced with immunoSEQ multiplex PCR; TCRdb's copy has only in-frame clones and lacks some. The sample carries 2 million to 2.5 million clones, around 95% recorded once. The material sequenced was naive CD4+ T cells sorted from blood. These receptors were taken from a man between 18 and 35 years old in good health. Both conserved end residues are part of each CDR3. A D gene is named only where the DNA matches it firmly. The size of a clone is reported for some rows only, either as once, few or many, or as a class for expanded clones.

j_call clone_size v_call d_call cdr3_nt cdr3_aa
TRBJ2-3 NA TRBV6-6 NA TGTGCCAGCAGTTACTCTGTCACGGGAACAGATACGCAGTATTTT CASSYSVTGTDTQYF
TRBJ1-6 NA TRBV5-1 NA TGCGCCAGCAGCTCGGCCGCTGCGGATAATTCACCCCTCCACTTT CASSSAAADNSPLHF
TRBJ2-6 NA TRBV30 NA TGTGCCTGGACCCAGGGCCTGACCAGCTCTGGGGCCAACGTCCTGACTTTC CAWTQGLTSSGANVLTF
TRBJ2-7 NA TRBV7-9 TRBD2 TGTGCCAGCAGCGATGGCGGGAGTAGGGCCTACGAGCAGTACTTC CASSDGGSRAYEQYF
TRBJ2-3 once TRBV5-1 TRBD1 TGCGCCAGCAGCTTTGAGACAGGGGAAACAGATACGCAGTATTTT CASSFETGETDTQYF
TRBJ2-2 NA TRBV5-4 TRBD1 TGTGCCAGCAGCTTGAGACAGGGGTTCGACGCCGGGGAGCTGTTTTTT CASSLRQGFDAGELFF
TRBJ1-2 NA TRBV7-2 NA TGTGCCAGCAGTTCATACAGGGAGCTAGGCTACACCTTC CASSSYRELGYTF
TRBJ1-2 NA TRBV19 NA TGTGCCAGTAGTTTTAGTGTGTGGGGATTGGACTATGGCTACACCTTC CASSFSVWGLDYGYTF
TRBJ1-5 once TRBV27 NA TGTGCCAGCAGTTTTGGTACTTTTTCCAATCAGCCCCAGCATTTT CASSFGTFSNQPQHF
TRBJ1-1 NA TRBV19 NA TGTGCCAGTAGTAACGGCATGAACACTGAAGCTTTCTTT CASSNGMNTEAFF
TRBJ2-5 NA TRBV6-5 TRBD2 TGTGCCAGCAGTCTGGGACTACGGAAAGAGACCCAGTACTTC CASSLGLRKETQYF
TRBJ2-7 once TRBV10-1 TRBD1 TGCGCCAGCACACCTACCCGGGACAGGGGAAGCGAGCAGTACTTC CASTPTRDRGSEQYF
TRBJ2-3 NA TRBV10-1 TRBD2 TGCGCCAGCAGTGAGGGGGAGGGAGGGCCCTCAGATACGCAGTATTTT CASSEGEGGPSDTQYF
TRBJ2-1 NA TRBV9 NA TGTGCCAGCAGCCCGACCCGGGAGTACGAGCAGTTCTTC CASSPTREYEQFF
TRBJ2-5 NA TRBV5-4 NA TGTGCCAGCAGCTTGCCAGGGTCTGAGACCCAGTACTTC CASSLPGSETQYF
TRBJ1-6 NA TRBV7-2 NA TGTGCCAGCAGCTTAGTCGAAACAGGGAGCGGTTCACCCCTCCACTTT CASSLVETGSGSPLHF
TRBJ2-7 NA TRBV7-8 TRBD1 TGTGCCAGCAGCTTAGAGTGGACAGGCCCCTACGAGCAGTACTTC CASSLEWTGPYEQYF
TRBJ1-5 NA TRBV6-1 NA TGTGCCAGCAGTGATCGCCCCGTCCGGCATTTT CASSDRPVRHF
TRBJ1-1 NA TRBV7-2 TRBD1 TGTGCCAGCAGCTTAGGGGACAGGGGGCGGAACACTGAAGCTTTCTTT CASSLGDRGRNTEAFF
TRBJ2-5 NA TRBV11-2 NA TGTGCCAGCAGCCTCCAGGGTGACCAGTACTTC CASSLQGDQYF
TRBJ1-5 NA TRBV6-6 NA TGTGCCAGCAGGGCACAGGAGAGCAATCAGCCCCAGCATTTT CASRAQESNQPQHF
TRBJ1-4 NA TRBV28 TRBD1 TGTGCCAGCCTACCGGGACAGGGGACGGCAACTAATGAAAAACTGTTTTTT CASLPGQGTATNEKLFF
TRBJ2-2 NA TRBV11-2 TRBD1 TGTGCCAGCAGCTTGACAGGGGGGGACACCGGGGAGCTGTTTTTT CASSLTGGDTGELFF
TRBJ2-7 NA TRBV7-2 NA TGTGCCAGCAGCTTAGGGGCTATTAGCTCCTACGAGCAGTACTTC CASSLGAISSYEQYF
TRBJ1-6 NA TRBV29-1 NA TGCAGCGTTGGGACCGAGAATTCACCCCTCCACTTT CSVGTENSPLHF
TRBJ1-5 NA TRBV2 NA TGTGCCAGCAGTCGCGGGGAGGGCGGTCAGCCCCAGCATTTT CASSRGEGGQPQHF
TRBJ1-2 NA TRBV13 NA TGTGCCAGCAGCTTGGCGGGGGGCTATGGCTACACCTTC CASSLAGGYGYTF
TRBJ2-2 NA TRBV2 NA TGTGCCAGCAGCGGAGTATGGAACACCGGGGAGCTGTTTTTT CASSGVWNTGELFF
TRBJ2-5 NA TRBV4-2 TRBD1 TGTGCCAGCAGCCGAACCACAGGGGGCGAAGAGACCCAGTACTTC CASSRTTGGEETQYF
TRBJ2-5 NA TRBV7-2 TRBD2 TGTGCCAGCAGCCAGGGACTAGCGGGAGTGGTGCGAGAGACCCAGTACTTC CASSQGLAGVVRETQYF
TRBJ1-6 NA TRBV27 TRBD1 TGTGCCAGCAGTCCTGGGACAGGTCATTCACCCCTCCACTTT CASSPGTGHSPLHF
TRBJ1-4 NA TRBV2 NA TGTGCCAGCAGTGTCCACAGACCTAATGAAAAACTGTTTTTT CASSVHRPNEKLFF
TRBJ1-2 NA TRBV30 NA TGTGCCTGGAGTATCGGGGAAGGGGACTATGGCTACACCTTC CAWSIGEGDYGYTF
TRBJ2-7 NA TRBV6-1 TRBD1 TGTGCCAGCATACGGCCAGGGGGAAATTGGGTACAGTACTTC CASIRPGGNWVQYF
TRBJ1-1 NA TRBV10-3 NA TGTGCCATCAGTGACGGTGGTGGAGGGACCACTGAAGCTTTCTTT CAISDGGGGTTEAFF
TRBJ2-7 NA TRBV7-2 TRBD2 TGTGCCAGCAGCCCCCCGGGACTAGGATACGAGCAGTACTTC CASSPPGLGYEQYF
TRBJ1-5 NA TRBV28 TRBD1 TGTGCCGCAGGGACAGGGGTTCAGCCCCAGCATTTT CAAGTGVQPQHF
TRBJ2-3 NA TRBV4-1 NA TGCGCCAGCAGCCATGTAAGATCCGGGATTTCCACAGATACGCAGTATTTT CASSHVRSGISTDTQYF
TRBJ2-3 NA TRBV5-6 NA TGTGCCAGCAGCCCTGGTTGGGGCGGGAACACAGATACGCAGTATTTT CASSPGWGGNTDTQYF
TRBJ1-2 NA TRBV29-1 NA TGCAGCGTTGAAATTTGGGCCTCCAACTATGGCTACACCTTC CSVEIWASNYGYTF
TRBJ2-7 NA TRBV6-6 TRBD1 TGTGCCAGCACCAGAGGACAGGACCCCTTCTCCTACGAGCAGTACTTC CASTRGQDPFSYEQYF
TRBJ2-7 NA TRBV6-6 NA TGTGCCAGCAGTTACGGGGTGTACGAGCAGTACTTC CASSYGVYEQYF